The sample holds many counts of the clone carrying this T cell receptor beta chain. Its antigen is undetermined. These data belong to a study of molecular identifiers for immune sequencing clone quantification. Both previously described methods and listed TCR primers were employed to make bulk TCR libraries. TCRdb reprocessed the PCR reads via MiXCR and lists one record per CDR3 protein. Of some 680,000 distinct CDR3 sequences listed, less than 30% are singletons. Broader study findings: Reports indicate spiked Jurkat TCR RNA from one cell could be found among roughly 930,000 naive cells. Same-barcode identical TCR molecules could make highly expanded clones look smaller than they are.

Trimming left V 0 bases short and J 3 bases short, with 3 bases between. CDR3 length: 13 amino acids. CDR1 is LNHDA, CDR2 SQIVND, per germline (reference sequence). V gene TRBV19 combines with J gene TRBJ2-4; D gene ambiguous. The receptor was isolated from a human donor in good health. Some libraries in this study had Jurkat cell RNA spiked in. Specimen: naive CD8+ T cells from blood, with Jurkat cell RNA spiked in. Indicated subset: FACS-sorted CD8+CD4-CCR7+CD45RA+ naive T cells. The CDR3 loop is CASSIDIKNIQYF. The CDR3 DNA is TGTGCCAGTAGTATAGACATCAAAAACATTCAGTACTTC.